These 32 T cell receptor beta chains originate from one sample sequenced in a study of blood T cell repertoires in COVID-19. The table came from immunoSEQ multiplex PCR; TCRdb's copy has only in-frame clones and leaves some out. The sample includes around 250,000 clones, roughly 85% seen only once; the top ten take less than 6%. Material: peripheral blood. The receptors originated from a man between 60 and 70 years old who had recovered from COVID-19.

The chain joins TRBV30 to TRBJ1-2; D is possibly TRBD1 (5 bases). The CDR3 totals 13 residues. The germline CDR1 and CDR2 sequences are GTSNPN and SVGIG (reference sequence). V was clipped by 3 bases and J by 2 bases, with 10 bases between them. CDR3 nucleotides: TGTGCCTGGAGCAGGGTGAGGAACTATGGCTACACCTTC. Translating gives CAWSRVRNYGYTF.

The genes are TRBV5-1 and TRBJ2-3; TRBD1 agrees at 9 bases. CDR1 SGHRS and CDR2 YFSETQ come from the germline V gene. The junction had 9 bases not matched to a gene; V was cut back by 4 bases and J by 3 bases. This CDR3 has 16 amino acids. The CDR3 DNA sequence: TGCGCCAGCAGCCGAAGACAGGGGGGTTTGACAGATACGCAGTATTTT. Translated, it gives CASSRRQGGLTDTQYF.

The chain combines TRBV6-1 with TRBJ2-3, with a tentative D call TRBD1 (6 bases). CDR1 and CDR2 from the germline V gene are MNHNS and SASEGT. Between the trimmed V and J ends, which lost 1 base and 4 bases, there was a span of 9 bases. CDR3 length: 14 amino acids. The CDR3 DNA follows: TGTGCCAGCAGTGAAGGGGGACAATCAGATACGCAGTATTTT. Translation gives CASSEGGQSDTQYF.

This chain links TRBV9 with TRBJ2-1; 11 nucleotides agree with TRBD2. This CDR3 is built from 16 residues. Germline CDR1 SGDLS, CDR2 YYNGEE. Losses at the gene ends were 0 bases for V and 4 bases for J; bases not matched to a gene: 3. The CDR3: CASSVGGLAVYNEQFF. The CDR3 bases are TGTGCCAGCAGCGTAGGGGGACTAGCGGTTTACAATGAGCAGTTCTTC.

The rearrangement joins TRBV5-1 to TRBJ2-3; 14 bases fit TRBD2. Germline trimming cut 4 bases from V and 1 base from J; bases unmatched to any gene: 5. This CDR3 is built from 17 residues. The germline V gene has CDR1 SGHRS and CDR2 YFSETQ. The CDR3 is CASSRGGLAGGTDTQYF. The CDR3 DNA reads TGCGCCAGCAGCCGGGGGGGACTAGCGGGAGGCACAGATACGCAGTATTTT.

The V gene is TRBV2, the J gene TRBJ2-3, with a weak D call TRBD1 (5 bases). Germline CDR1 SNHLY, CDR2 FYNNEI. The CDR3 has 13 amino acids. V dropped 4 bases and J dropped 4 bases, with 9 bases sitting between them. CDR3 DNA sequence: TGTGCCAGCAGTGGGACATCCGCAGATACGCAGTATTTT. Translation gives CASSGTSADTQYF. The full variable domain, completed using reference TRBV2 and TRBJ2-3, is EPEVTQTPSHQVTQMGQEVILRCVPISNHLYFYWYRQILGQKVEFLVSFYNNEISEKSEIFDDQFSVERPDGSNFTLKIRSTKLEDSAMYFCASSGTSADTQYFGPGTRLTVL.

The chain is built from TRBV29-1 and TRBJ2-1; 13 positions agree with TRBD2. V lost 3 bases and J lost 4; bases outside the gene matches: 9. This CDR3 has 17 amino acids. The germline V gene encodes CDR1 SQVTM and CDR2 ANQGSEA. The CDR3 sequence: CSVDGLGLAGVYNEQFF. The CDR3 DNA reads TGCAGCGTTGATGGACTTGGACTAGCGGGAGTGTACAATGAGCAGTTCTTC.

A few counts support this clone. This chain uses TRBV29-1 with TRBJ1-1; the match to TRBD1 covers 8 bases. The germline CDR1 and CDR2 sequences are SQVTM and ANQGSEA. Trimming took 6 bases from V and 5 from J; bases not matched to a gene: 8. The CDR3 is 13 amino acids. DNA for the CDR3: TGCAGCGTCGGCGGACAGGGAGGGACTGAAGCTTTCTTT. Encoded protein: CSVGGQGGTEAFF.

The chain has TRBV9 and TRBJ2-7; TRBD2 aligns across 10 bases. The CDR3 sequence is 15 residues long. Germline CDR1 is SGDLS and CDR2 is YYNGEE. V shed 0 bases and J 2 bases; nucleotides not matched to a gene: 2. CDR3 loop: CASSVELAGTYEQYF. The CDR3 DNA reads TGTGCCAGCAGCGTAGAACTAGCGGGGACCTACGAGCAGTACTTC.

This clone has just a few counts. V is TRBV10-3 and J is TRBJ2-7; D may be TRBD2 (6 bases). The CDR3 sequence is 14 residues long. In germline, CDR1 is ENHRY, CDR2 SYGVKD. V was shortened by 4 bases and J by 2 bases, with 12 bases between the two germline ends. CDR3 protein: CAISGGTGAYEQYF. CDR3 in DNA: TGTGCCATCAGTGGGGGGACGGGAGCCTACGAGCAGTACTTC.

CDR3 amino acids: CASSLAGGNYGYTF. The CDR3 nucleotides read TGCGCCAGCAGCTTGGCAGGGGGAAACTATGGCTACACCTTC. The chain employs TRBV5-1 and TRBJ1-2; 7 bases match TRBD1. CDR3 length: 14 residues. V was pared by 0 bases and J by 2 bases, with 1 base of the junction left unmatched. Germline CDR1 SGHRS, CDR2 YFSETQ.

The chain couples TRBV6-5 to TRBJ1-2, with D possibly matching TRBD1 (6 bases). CDR3 size: 13 residues. Germline V gives CDR1 MNHEY, CDR2 SVGAGI. The germline V and J ends were trimmed by 8 bases and 4 bases, with 14 bases remaining between them. The CDR3 region is CASGLGAFYGYTF. The CDR3 DNA follows: TGTGCCAGCGGTCTGGGGGCTTTCTATGGCTACACCTTC.

This clone showed up just a few times. This chain links TRBV27 with TRBJ2-2; 7 bases line up with TRBD1. The junction had 11 bases not matched to a gene; V was cut back by 6 bases and J by 7 bases. The CDR3 runs 15 residues. Germline V lookup: CDR1 MNHEY, CDR2 SMNVEV (reference sequence). The CDR3 bases are TGTGCCAGCAGCACCCGACAGGGACGAGGCGGGGAGCTGTTTTTT. The encoded protein is CASSTRQGRGGELFF.

The rearrangement links TRBV10-2 to TRBJ2-1; D call uncertain. The length of the CDR3 is 11 residues. V shed 3 bases and J shed 9 bases, with 6 bases lying between them. CDR1 and CDR2 from the germline V gene are WSHSY and SAAADI. CDR3 region: CASSELIEQFF. The CDR3 coding sequence is TGCGCCAGCAGTGAACTTATTGAGCAGTTCTTC.

This sequence joins TRBV9 and TRBJ2-1, with 8 bases identical to TRBD2. Germline CDR1 SGDLS, CDR2 YYNGEE. This CDR3 is 15 amino acids long. With V trimmed by 0 bases and J by 7 bases, 6 bases remained unmatched. CDR3 amino acids: CASSVERGLGNEQFF. The CDR3 region has the DNA TGTGCCAGCAGCGTAGAGCGGGGGTTGGGGAATGAGCAGTTCTTC.

The rearrangement uses TRBV6-5 and TRBJ2-2; possibly TRBD1 for D (6 bases). Germline-derived CDR1 and CDR2 are MNHEY and SVGAGI. The CDR3 length is 15 residues. V gave up 6 bases and J gave up 3 bases, with 14 bases separating them. The CDR3 region is CASSSDRRDTGELFF. CDR3 in DNA: TGTGCCAGCAGCTCCGACAGGCGAGACACCGGGGAGCTGTTTTTT.

The CDR3 sequence: CASSPSATRNEQYF. The CDR3 bases are TGTGCCAGCAGCCCCTCGGCCACGAGGAACGAGCAGTACTTC. The V and J genes are TRBV11-2 and TRBJ2-7; D remains unclear. The CDR3 loop spans 14 amino acids. Trimming cost V 5 bases and J 5 bases, with 16 bases left between them. Germline V gene lookup returns CDR1 SGHAT and CDR2 FQNNGV.

The chain joins TRBV3-1 (or the pseudogene TRBV3-2) to TRBJ2-2; D is possibly TRBD2 (6 bases). V dropped 4 bases and J dropped 2 bases, with 14 bases sitting between them. The CDR3 is made up of 16 amino acids. Germline V lookup: CDR1 LGHDT, CDR2 YNNKEL (reference sequence). The CDR3 coding sequence is TGTGCCAGCAGCCCCCGGGACTCGCGTAACACCGGGGAGCTGTTTTTT. Protein sequence: CASSPRDSRNTGELFF.

This sequence joins TRBV11-2 and TRBJ2-3; 13 nucleotides line up with TRBD2. CDR1 and CDR2 (germline): SGHAT, FQNNGV. J lost 6 bases, V lost 5 bases, and 8 bases had no gene match. The length of the CDR3 is 16 residues. CDR3 DNA sequence: TGTGCCAGCAGCCCCCAGACTAGCGGGGGGACGGATACGCAGTATTTT. Its translation: CASSPQTSGGTDTQYF. Supplemented by reference TRBV11-2 and TRBJ2-3, the full variable domain reads EAGVAQSPRYKIIEKRQSVAFWCNPISGHATLYWYQQILGQGPKLLIQFQNNGVVDDSQLPKDRFSAERLKGVDSTLKIQPAKLEDSAVYLCASSPQTSGGTDTQYFGPGTRLTVL.

The chain is built from TRBV28 and TRBJ1-6; D is undetermined. Germline CDR1 is MDHEN and CDR2 is SYDVKM. Trimming cost V 6 bases and J 1 base, with 7 bases left between them. The CDR3 is 14 amino acids. The CDR3 nucleotides read TGTGCCAGCAGGGAGGGTTCCTATAATTCACCCCTCCACTTT. Amino acids: CASREGSYNSPLHF.

The V and J genes are TRBV30 and TRBJ2-3, with TRBD2 matching over 7 bases. The germline CDR1 and CDR2 sequences are GTSNPN and SVGIG (reference sequence). V shed 2 bases and J 5 bases; nucleotides not matched to a gene: 7. The CDR3 covers 14 residues. CDR3 in amino acids: CAWSLGTIGDTQYF. CDR3 DNA sequence: TGTGCCTGGAGTTTAGGGACTATTGGAGATACGCAGTATTTT.

This clone was seen more than once but under ten times. The V call is TRBV5-1, the J call TRBJ1-5; D is perhaps TRBD1 (6 bases). The V end was cut by 4 bases, the J end by 3 bases, with 14 bases between. The germline CDR1 and CDR2 sequences are SGHRS and YFSETQ. The CDR3 covers 15 residues. The CDR3 sequence is CASSETGANNQPQHF. The CDR3 DNA sequence: TGCGCCAGCAGCGAGACAGGAGCTAACAATCAGCCCCAGCATTTT. The complete variable domain, with remaining parts taken from reference TRBV5-1 and TRBJ1-5, reads KAGVTQTPRYLIKTRGQQVTLSCSPISGHRSVSWYQQTPGQGLQFLFEYFSETQRNKGNFPGRFSGRQFSNSRSEMNVSTLELGDSALYLCASSETGANNQPQHFGDGTRLSIL.

This chain uses TRBV15 with TRBJ1-6; 7 bases fit TRBD1. V dropped 4 bases and J dropped 7; count of bases not matched to a gene: 7. This CDR3 has 15 amino acids. Germline CDR1 reads LNHNV; CDR2 reads YYDKDF (reference sequence). The CDR3, as DNA: TGTGCCACCAGCACCTGGGGCAGGGGGAATTCACCCCTCCACTTT. It translates to CATSTWGRGNSPLHF.

The chain combines TRBV6-5 with TRBJ2-7, with D possibly matching TRBD1 (5 bases). The CDR3 length is 16 residues. Trimming shortened V by 2 bases and J by 6 bases, and 20 bases separated the two germline ends. Per germline, CDR1 MNHEY and CDR2 SVGAGI. As DNA, the CDR3 is TGTGCCAGCAGTTACGTAACCCCCGGCCAGGGTGGCGAGCAGTACTTC. Amino acids: CASSYVTPGQGGEQYF.

In nucleotides, the CDR3 is TGTGCCAGCTCACCAACCCCCGTTCAGGGGAGCAATCAGCCCCAGCATTTT. Translated, it gives CASSPTPVQGSNQPQHF. The V gene is TRBV18, the J gene TRBJ1-5; TRBD1 might be the D (6 bases). The CDR3 covers 17 residues. Trimming left V 2 bases short and J 1 base short, with 15 bases between. In germline, CDR1 is KGHSH, CDR2 LQKENI.

The CDR3, as DNA: TGCGCCAGCAGCCCCGGGCTAGCGGGACTAAATTACGAGCAGTACTTC. Protein: CASSPGLAGLNYEQYF. V and J are TRBV5-1 and TRBJ2-7; the match to TRBD2 covers 9 bases. Germline-derived CDR1 and CDR2 are SGHRS and YFSETQ. The CDR3 is 16 residues long. Losses at the gene ends were 4 bases for V and 4 bases for J; bases not matched to a gene: 12.

The chain employs TRBV30 and TRBJ2-7; 7 bases agree with TRBD2. The CDR3 has 14 residues. CDR1 and CDR2 from the germline V gene are GTSNPN and SVGIG (reference sequence). V lost 8 bases, J lost 5 bases, and 15 bases stayed unmatched. CDR3 loop: CARGLGGKWNEQYF. CDR3 DNA: TGTGCCCGGGGTTTGGGGGGGAAGTGGAACGAGCAGTACTTC. Filled out from reference TRBV30 and TRBJ2-7, the complete variable domain reads SQTIHQWPATLVQPVGSPLSLECTVEGTSNPNLYWYRQAAGRGLQLLFYSVGIGQISSEVPQNLSASRPQDRQFILSSKKLLLSDSGFYLCARGLGGKWNEQYFGPGTRLTVT.

The gene calls are TRBV6-5 and TRBJ1-4; D is ambiguous. The CDR3 length is 12 residues. CDR1 is MNHEY and CDR2 is SVGAGI in the germline V gene. V lost 5 bases, J lost 5 bases, and 6 bases lay in between. The CDR3 protein is CASSSRNEKLFF. The CDR3 DNA reads as TGTGCCAGCAGTAGCAGGAATGAAAAACTGTTTTTT.

The J gene is TRBJ2-7, the V gene TRBV28, with TRBD2 matching over 9 bases. The CDR3 consists of 14 residues. Trimming took 3 bases from V and 2 from J; bases not matched to a gene: 2. Germline CDR1 and CDR2: MDHEN and SYDVKM. CDR3 sequence: CASSFSGGTYEQYF. As DNA, the CDR3 is TGTGCCAGCAGTTTTAGCGGGGGAACCTACGAGCAGTACTTC.

V is TRBV5-4 and J is TRBJ2-5; a possible D gene is TRBD1 (6 bases). The germline V gene encodes CDR1 SGHNT and CDR2 YYREEE (reference sequence). V lost 4 bases and J 5 bases, leaving 12 bases between the germline ends. The CDR3 consists of 13 residues. The CDR3 DNA reads as TGTGCCAGCAGCCGGGACATGGAGGAGACCCAGTACTTC. This sequence encodes CASSRDMEETQYF.

CDR3 loop: CSVMGRFTDTQYF. The DNA for the CDR3 is TGCAGCGTTATGGGGAGATTCACAGATACGCAGTATTTT. The chain uses TRBV29-1 and TRBJ2-3; tentatively, D is TRBD2 (5 bases). Germline values: CDR1 SQVTM, CDR2 ANQGSEA. V was cut by 5 bases and J by 2 bases, with 11 bases left in between. The CDR3 sequence is 13 residues long.

The rearrangement uses TRBV7-2 and TRBJ2-7; possible D gene TRBD2, 6 bases. Deletions cut 0 bases from V and 7 bases from J, with 10 bases between. The CDR3 runs 13 residues. Germline CDR1 reads SGHTA; CDR2 reads FQGNSA. Here the CDR3 DNA reads TGTGCCAGCAGCTTAGCCGGACGGGGGGAGCAGTACTTC. It yields the protein CASSLAGRGEQYF.